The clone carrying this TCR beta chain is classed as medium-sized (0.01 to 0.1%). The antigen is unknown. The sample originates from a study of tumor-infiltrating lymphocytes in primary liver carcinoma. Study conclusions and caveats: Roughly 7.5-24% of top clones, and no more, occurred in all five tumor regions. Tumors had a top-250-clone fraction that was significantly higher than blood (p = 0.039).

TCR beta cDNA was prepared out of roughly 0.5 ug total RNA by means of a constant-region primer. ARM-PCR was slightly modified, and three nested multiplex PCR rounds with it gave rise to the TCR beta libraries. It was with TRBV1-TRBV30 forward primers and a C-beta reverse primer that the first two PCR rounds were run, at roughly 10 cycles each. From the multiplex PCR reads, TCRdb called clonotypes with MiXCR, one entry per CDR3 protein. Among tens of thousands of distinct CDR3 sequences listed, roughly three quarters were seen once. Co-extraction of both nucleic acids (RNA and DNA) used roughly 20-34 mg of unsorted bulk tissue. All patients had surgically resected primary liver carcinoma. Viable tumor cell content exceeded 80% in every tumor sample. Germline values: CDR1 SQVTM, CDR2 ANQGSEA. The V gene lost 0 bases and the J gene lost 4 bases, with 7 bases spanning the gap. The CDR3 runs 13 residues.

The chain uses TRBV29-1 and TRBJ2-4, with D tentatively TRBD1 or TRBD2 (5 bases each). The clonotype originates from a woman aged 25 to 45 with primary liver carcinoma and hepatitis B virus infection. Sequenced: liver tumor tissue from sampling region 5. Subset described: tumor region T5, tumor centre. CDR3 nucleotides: TGCAGCGTTGAAGAGGGGGTGAAAAACATTCAGTACTTC. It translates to CSVEEGVKNIQYF.